This T cell receptor (beta chain) was sequenced for a study of neurological immune-mediated disorders. Study-wide results and limits: Private repertoires in all groups were suggested by the absence of shared CDR3 amino acid sequences among expanded clones across subjects. The study phylogenetically grouped the repertoires of 18 of 34 multiple sclerosis patients into one related-CDR3 cluster, a possible signature. As far as clinical or MRI features were concerned, none was associated with the multiple sclerosis repertoire cluster.

Between the trimmed V and J ends, which lost 4 bases and 0 bases, there was a span of 11 bases. Germline values: CDR1 SGHRS, CDR2 YFSETQ. The CDR3 has 15 residues. Comments on this clonotype: The antigen remains unidentified.

Synthesis of cDNA was accomplished via 5'RACE employing 10-nucleotide random UMIs. TCRdb fed the 5' RACE reads into MiXCR, producing one record per CDR3 protein. This table holds 55,000 or so distinct CDR3 sequences, about 4% found once. The sequencing sample was made of PBMCs. This TCR was recovered from a man aged 50-59 years with multiple sclerosis. The chain joins TRBV5-1 to TRBJ1-3, with D unclear. DNA for the CDR3: TGCGCCAGCAGCACGGACGGAAGCTCTGGAAACACCATATATTTT. Amino acids: CASSTDGSSGNTIYF. Full variable domain (remainder filled in from reference TRBV5-1 and TRBJ1-3): KAGVTQTPRYLIKTRGQQVTLSCSPISGHRSVSWYQQTPGQGLQFLFEYFSETQRNKGNFPGRFSGRQFSNSRSEMNVSTLELGDSALYLCASSTDGSSGNTIYFGEGSWLTVV.